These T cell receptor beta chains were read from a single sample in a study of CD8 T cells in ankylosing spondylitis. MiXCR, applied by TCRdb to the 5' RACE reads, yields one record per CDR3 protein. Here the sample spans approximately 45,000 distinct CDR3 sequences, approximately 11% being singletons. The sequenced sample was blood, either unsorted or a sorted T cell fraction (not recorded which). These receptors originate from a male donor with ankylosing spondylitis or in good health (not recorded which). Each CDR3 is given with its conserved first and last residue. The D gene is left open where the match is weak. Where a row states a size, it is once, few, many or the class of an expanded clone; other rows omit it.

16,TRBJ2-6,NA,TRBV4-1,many,CASSHGASSGANVLTF,TGCGCCAGCAGCCATGGGGCCAGCTCTGGGGCCAACGTCCTGACTTTC
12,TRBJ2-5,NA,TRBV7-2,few,CASSPTRTLETF,TGTGCCAGCAGCCCAACAAGGACCCTCGAAACATTC
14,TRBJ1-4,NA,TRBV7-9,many,CASRKKGPNEKLFF,TGTGCCAGCAGAAAGAAGGGGCCGAATGAAAAACTGTTTTTT
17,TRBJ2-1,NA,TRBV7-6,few,CASSLGSRTTSYNEQFF,TGTGCCAGCAGCTTAGGGAGCCGGACGACCTCCTACAATGAGCAGTTCTTC
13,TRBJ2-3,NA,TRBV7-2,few,CASSFQSTDTQYF,TGTGCCAGCAGTTTCCAGAGCACAGATACGCAGTATTTT
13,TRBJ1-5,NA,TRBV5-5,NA,CASSLDVFQPQHF,TGTGCCAGCAGCTTGGACGTTTTTCAGCCCCAGCATTTT
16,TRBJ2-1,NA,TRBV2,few,CASSEILGTSYNEQFF,TGTGCCAGCAGTGAAATCCTGGGGACTTCCTACAATGAGCAGTTCTTC
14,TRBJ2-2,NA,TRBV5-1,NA,CASSFQGDTAELFF,TGCGCCAGCAGCTTCCAGGGCGACACCGCGGAGCTGTTTTTT
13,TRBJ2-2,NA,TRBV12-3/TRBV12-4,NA,CASGGLGTGELFF,TGTGCTTCGGGCGGTTTAGGCACCGGGGAGCTGTTTTTT
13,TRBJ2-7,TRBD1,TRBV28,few,CASKLQGAYEQYF,TGTGCCAGCAAGCTGCAGGGGGCCTACGAGCAGTACTTC